The 20 T cell receptor beta chains presented below share a single source sample, sequenced in a study of cytomegalovirus exposure and HLA in healthy donors (dated by TCRdb to about 2017). The method was the immunoSEQ multiplex PCR assay. A mixture of 60 forward primers for TCR Vbeta segments and 13 reverse primers for TCR Jbeta segments was used in the multiplex PCR. The clones in this table, taken by TCRdb from immuneACCESS, are in-frame only. Not every clone is retained; where verified, under half of the shortfall comes from an unresolved V gene, and the cause of the rest is unknown. The sample includes 200,000 or so clones, with approximately 78% observed a single time. Roughly 2.5% of the sample is in the top ten clones. Sequenced material: PBMCs. The source of these receptors is a middle-aged woman in good health and CMV-seronegative.

The chain employs TRBV6-6 and TRBJ1-1, with D uncertain. Trimming pared 8 bases from V and 5 bases from J, leaving 9 bases between. CDR1 is MNHNY and CDR2 is SVGAGI in the germline V gene (reference sequence). This CDR3 has 11 amino acids. CDR3 protein: CASAGETEAFF. In DNA form, the CDR3 reads TGTGCCAGCGCCGGTGAGACTGAAGCTTTCTTT.

J is TRBJ2-7 and V is TRBV6-6, with a tentative D call TRBD2 (5 bases). The CDR3 sequence is 16 residues long. The germline V gene encodes CDR1 MNHNY and CDR2 SVGAGI (reference sequence). Trimming removed 2 bases from V and 0 bases from J, with 14 bases in between. The CDR3 nucleotides are TGTGCCAGCAGTTACAACTTGGCGGGCACCTCCTACGAGCAGTACTTC. Its translation is CASSYNLAGTSYEQYF.

V gene TRBV7-2 combines with J gene TRBJ2-3, with D perhaps matching TRBD1 (5 bases). V lost 3 bases and J lost 2, with 12 bases in between. Germline V gene data show CDR1 as SGHTA and CDR2 as FQGNSA. The length of the CDR3 is 15 residues. The CDR3 protein is CASSFVGAVTDTQYF. Written as DNA, the CDR3 is TGTGCCAGCAGCTTCGTAGGGGCCGTCACAGATACGCAGTATTTT.

J is TRBJ2-2 and V is TRBV9, with D maybe TRBD2 (6 bases). V was pared by 4 bases and J by 4 bases, with 14 bases between. Germline V gives CDR1 SGDLS, CDR2 YYNGEE. The CDR3 has 15 amino acids. The CDR3 protein is CASSLPPGGTGELFF. In nucleotides, the CDR3 is TGTGCCAGCAGCCTCCCGCCCGGGGGCACCGGGGAGCTGTTTTTT.

The chain combines TRBV30 with TRBJ1-2; 11 bases fit TRBD1. The CDR3 consists of 15 residues. Trimming cost V 3 bases and J 4 bases; bases outside gene matches: 7. From germline, CDR1 is GTSNPN and CDR2 SVGIG (reference sequence). CDR3 DNA sequence: TGTGCCTGGAGCTGGACAGGGGGCTCTAGCTATGGCTACACCTTC. Its protein product is CAWSWTGGSSYGYTF.

This clone was observed once. The V call is TRBV4-2, the J call TRBJ1-1; D perhaps matches TRBD1 (5 bases). Trimming took off 0 bases at V and 0 bases at J, with 17 bases between the two ends. CDR1 and CDR2 from the germline V gene are LGHNA and YNFKEQ. The CDR3 runs 18 residues. The CDR3 coding sequence is TGTGCCAGCAGCCAAGAGCCGGGGGGGTCGGTTATGAACACTGAAGCTTTCTTT. This sequence encodes CASSQEPGGSVMNTEAFF.

The CDR3 loop reads CASKWGVNTEAFF. CDR3 bases: TGTGCCAGTAAGTGGGGGGTGAACACTGAAGCTTTCTTT. The chain combines TRBV19 with TRBJ1-1; D possibly corresponds to TRBD1 (5 bases). The CDR3 has 13 residues. Germline V CDR1 and CDR2: LNHDA, SQIVND (reference sequence). V was trimmed by 7 bases and J by 0 bases, leaving 9 bases between them. The complete variable domain, with remaining parts taken from reference TRBV19 and TRBJ1-1, reads DGGITQSPKYLFRKEGQNVTLSCEQNLNHDAMYWYRQDPGQGLRLIYYSQIVNDFQKGDIAEGYSVSREKKESFPLTVTSAQKNPTAFYLCASKWGVNTEAFFGQGTRLTVV.

The rearrangement joins TRBV6-5 to TRBJ1-3, with D perhaps matching TRBD1 (5 bases). Trimming stripped 8 bases from V and 4 bases from J, with 15 bases between. Per germline, CDR1 MNHEY and CDR2 SVGAGI. There are 14 residues in the CDR3. The CDR3 loop reads CASSTRVNGNTIYF. CDR3 coding DNA: TGTGCCAGCTCTACCAGGGTGAACGGAAACACCATATATTTT.

This chain connects TRBV27 to TRBJ1-2; D not certain. The CDR3 contains 13 residues. V was cut by 6 bases and J by 3 bases, with 11 bases left in between. Germline-derived CDR1 and CDR2 are MNHEY and SMNVEV (reference sequence). The CDR3 DNA reads TGTGCCAGCAGGGATCGGGTGCACTATGGCTACACCTTC. Residues: CASRDRVHYGYTF.

The gene calls are TRBV5-1 and TRBJ1-4; 10 nucleotides align to TRBD1. Germline V gene lookup returns CDR1 SGHRS and CDR2 YFSETQ. Trimming cost V 3 bases and J 3 bases; bases outside gene matches: 5. The CDR3 contains 16 residues. This CDR3 reads CASSWDRGIPNEKLFF. In DNA, the CDR3 is TGCGCCAGCAGCTGGGACAGGGGTATTCCTAATGAAAAACTGTTTTTT.

This clone was detected only once. The J gene is TRBJ1-5, the V gene TRBV7-9; D gene uncertain. Germline CDR1 SEHNR, CDR2 FQNEAQ (reference sequence). The CDR3 has 13 amino acids. V lost 1 base and J lost 3, with 4 bases in between. CDR3 sequence (DNA): TGTGCCAGCAGCTTAGACATCAATCAGCCCCAGCATTTT. Translated: CASSLDINQPQHF.

The rearrangement joins TRBV2 to TRBJ2-7; TRBD1 matches at 8 bases. The CDR3 loop spans 16 amino acids. V lost 5 bases, J lost 3 bases, and 12 bases stayed unmatched. Germline values: CDR1 SNHLY, CDR2 FYNNEI. The CDR3 DNA reads as TGTGCCAGCAGTAACCGGTGGGACAGGCAGAACTACGAGCAGTACTTC. Translated, it gives CASSNRWDRQNYEQYF. The complete variable domain, with remaining parts taken from reference TRBV2 and TRBJ2-7, reads EPEVTQTPSHQVTQMGQEVILRCVPISNHLYFYWYRQILGQKVEFLVSFYNNEISEKSEIFDDQFSVERPDGSNFTLKIRSTKLEDSAMYFCASSNRWDRQNYEQYFGPGTRLTVT.

The rearrangement joins TRBV19 to TRBJ1-6, with 9 bases fitting TRBD1. Germline V CDR1 and CDR2: LNHDA, SQIVND (reference sequence). The V and J ends lost 5 bases and 10 bases, in that order; junction bases with no gene match: 6. The CDR3 covers 14 residues. CDR3 coding DNA: TGTGCCAGTAGTTTCGGACAGGGGAAATCACCCCTCCACTTT. Its protein product is CASSFGQGKSPLHF. The variable domain in full, with the rest retrieved from reference TRBV19 and TRBJ1-6, is DGGITQSPKYLFRKEGQNVTLSCEQNLNHDAMYWYRQDPGQGLRLIYYSQIVNDFQKGDIAEGYSVSREKKESFPLTVTSAQKNPTAFYLCASSFGQGKSPLHFGNGTRLTVT.

The rearrangement uses TRBV27 and TRBJ2-7; TRBD1 might be the D (6 bases). From germline, CDR1 is MNHEY and CDR2 SMNVEV (reference sequence). V dropped 3 bases and J dropped 0 bases, with 12 bases sitting between them. The CDR3 has 15 residues. The CDR3 region has the DNA TGTGCCAGCAGTTTGACAGGCCTGAGCTCCTACGAGCAGTACTTC. It translates to CASSLTGLSSYEQYF.

In regard to this clone: One junction end disagrees with the germline gene, perhaps due to a read error. This chain links TRBV19 with TRBJ2-2, with 10 bases matching TRBD2. This CDR3 region has 15 residues. CDR1 is LNHDA and CDR2 is SQIVND in the germline V gene (reference sequence). CDR3 loop: CASSELAGTSGGLFF. The CDR3 bases are TGTGCCAGTAGTGAACTAGCGGGAACCTCTGGGGGGCTGTTTTTT.

With respect to this clone: One end of the junction fails to match germline, which may point to a read error. The gene calls are TRBV7-9 and TRBJ2-7, with D perhaps matching TRBD2 (6 bases). Germline V gene sequence: CDR1 SEHNR, CDR2 FQNEAQ (reference sequence). The CDR3 is made up of 12 amino acids. CDR3 loop: CSSSLVGRGRDF. The CDR3 DNA is TGTTCCAGCAGCTTAGTCGGGCGGGGCCGTGACTTC.

The V gene is TRBV30, the J gene TRBJ2-1, with D perhaps TRBD1 (6 bases). Trimming left V 0 bases short and J 7 bases short, with 10 bases between. This CDR3 spans 13 amino acids. Looked up from germline, CDR1 is GTSNPN and CDR2 is SVGIG (reference sequence). CDR3 nucleotide sequence: TGTGCCTGGAGTGTACTGGGGGCTAATGAGCAGTTCTTC. As protein: CAWSVLGANEQFF.

The chain uses TRBV6-7 and TRBJ2-7; tentatively, D is TRBD2 (6 bases). TRBV6-7 is noted as an ORF with a role that remains uncertain. The CDR3 totals 15 residues. The V end lost 3 bases, the J end lost 1 base, and 13 bases lay between the germline ends. The CDR3 DNA sequence: TGTGCCAGCAGTTATCCCGAGACTAGGTCCTACGAGCAGTACTTC. Its translation is CASSYPETRSYEQYF.

V and J are TRBV7-9 and TRBJ2-5, with 11 bases matching TRBD2. Judging by the DNA end, TRBJ2-7 fits better; the J call may be wrong. The V gene's germline CDR1 is SEHNR and CDR2 FQNEAQ (reference sequence). The CDR3 runs to 14 residues. The CDR3 is CASSLELAGAEQYF. CDR3 DNA: TGTGCCAGCAGCTTAGAACTAGCGGGAGCCGAGCAGTACTTC.

The chain recombines TRBV19 with TRBJ2-7, with 7 bases identical to TRBD1. Germline V CDR1 and CDR2: LNHDA, SQIVND (reference sequence). This CDR3 contains 14 residues. V was pared by 0 bases and J by 2 bases, with 1 base of the junction left unmatched. DNA for the CDR3: TGTGCCAGTAGTATAGACAGGGGGACCTACGAGCAGTACTTC. Its translation: CASSIDRGTYEQYF. The full variable domain, rest sourced from reference TRBV19 and TRBJ2-7, is DGGITQSPKYLFRKEGQNVTLSCEQNLNHDAMYWYRQDPGQGLRLIYYSQIVNDFQKGDIAEGYSVSREKKESFPLTVTSAQKNPTAFYLCASSIDRGTYEQYFGPGTRLTVT.